What follows describes a single T cell receptor beta chain. Its cognate antigen is unknown. This sample was taken from a study of Ad26.COV2.S vaccination and SARS-CoV-2 variants. Measured with immunoSEQ multiplex PCR; TCRdb has only the in-frame clones, and not every one. The sample records roughly 330,000 clones, roughly 90% being singletons. Specified treatment: around 19 received Ad26.COV2.S at low or high dose, single or two shots; 5 received placebo; per-sample allocation not given. Day 63 following the first vaccine or placebo injection was when the samples were taken. V lost 3 bases to trimming and J lost 8 bases, with 17 bases between them. Germline V gene data show CDR1 as SGHTA and CDR2 as FQGNSA. CDR3 length: 15 amino acids. Points from the study as a whole: Breadth and depth estimates from TCRs may understate total T cell responses.

This TCR derives from a person between 18 and 60 years old who received the Ad26.COV2.S COVID-19 vaccine or a placebo. V usage is TRBV7-2 and J usage is TRBJ1-3, with D perhaps matching TRBD1 (5 bases). This specimen was peripheral blood, taken in a trial of Ad26.COV2.S vaccine versus placebo. This CDR3 is CASSLGGFPGDTIYF. The CDR3, as DNA: TGTGCCAGCAGCTTGGGGGGGTTCCCGGGGGACACCATATATTTT.